These 27 T cell receptor beta chains were sequenced from one sample in a study of early T cells in non-severe SARS-CoV-2 infection. TCRdb fed the 5' RACE reads into MiXCR, producing one record per CDR3 protein. Among 55,000 to 80,000 distinct CDR3 sequences listed, around 10% were seen once. The material sequenced was whole blood, taken at baseline. The receptors stem from an adult who was a healthcare worker with PCR-confirmed SARS-CoV-2 infection or an uninfected control (not recorded which).

V gene TRBV14 combines with J gene TRBJ1-1, with 9 bases aligning to TRBD1. Per the germline V gene, CDR1 is SGHDN and CDR2 is FVKESK. The J segment lost 6 bases and the V segment lost 7 bases, leaving 9 bases of the junction unmatched. CDR3 size: 14 residues. The CDR3 sequence: CASKGIQGAAEAFF. CDR3 DNA: TGTGCCAGCAAGGGAATACAGGGGGCCGCTGAAGCTTTCTTT.

This clonotype was seen a few times. The chain couples TRBV6-1 to TRBJ2-7; perhaps TRBD2 as D (7 bases). V gave up 2 bases and J gave up 5 bases, with 19 bases separating them. The length of the CDR3 is 16 residues. Germline V lookup: CDR1 MNHNS, CDR2 SASEGT. The CDR3 bases are TGTGCCAGCAGTGAATCGGAGGGGGGGCACCTTGACGAGCAGTACTTC. It translates to CASSESEGGHLDEQYF.

The table lists this clonotype with many counts. The chain employs TRBV11-2 and TRBJ2-1; D is uncertain. Trimming stripped 1 base from V and 15 bases from J, with 13 bases between. Germline V CDR1 and CDR2: SGHAT, FQNNGV. The CDR3 length is 12 residues. The CDR3 region has the DNA TGTGCCAGCAGCTTAGTTGACCAGCGACGGTTCTTC. It codes for CASSLVDQRRFF.

This clonotype was recorded a few times. This chain connects TRBV6-2 or TRBV6-3 to TRBJ2-1; 7 positions agree with TRBD2. Germline lookup yields CDR1 MNHEY and CDR2 SVGEGT. This CDR3 contains 12 residues. V gave up 5 bases and J gave up 12 bases; unmatched junction bases: 7. The CDR3 DNA is TGTGCCAGCAGTAACCGGGCGGGGGTGCAGTTCTTC. This codes for CASSNRAGVQFF.

This sequence joins TRBV5-1 and TRBJ1-1, with D unclear. This CDR3 has 15 amino acids. Germline CDR1 reads SGHRS; CDR2 reads YFSETQ. V gave up 0 bases and J gave up 1 base, with 10 bases separating them. CDR3 amino acids: CASSLAGIKNTEAFF. DNA of the CDR3: TGCGCCAGCAGCTTGGCGGGGATCAAGAACACTGAAGCTTTCTTT.

The chain links TRBV12-3 or TRBV12-4 to TRBJ2-7, with no clear D. The CDR3 runs to 12 residues. Trimming left V 3 bases short and J 6 bases short, with 9 bases between. DNA of the CDR3: TGTGCCAGCAGTTTCACCATGGTCGAGCAGTACTTC. This sequence encodes CASSFTMVEQYF.

This rearrangement joins TRBV7-6 to TRBJ2-7; D is undetermined. Germline CDR1 SGHVS, CDR2 FNYEAQ. V was pared by 5 bases and J by 4 bases, with 15 bases between. This CDR3 spans 14 amino acids. CDR3: CASSQAGWGYEQYF. CDR3 in DNA: TGTGCCAGCAGCCAAGCAGGTTGGGGTTACGAGCAGTACTTC.

In this sample, this clonotype turned up once. The chain has TRBV20-1 and TRBJ2-5, with a tentative D call TRBD2 (5 bases). With 0 bases removed from V and 5 bases from J, the gap between germline ends came to 16 bases. Germline V gives CDR1 DFQATT, CDR2 SNEGSKA (reference sequence). The CDR3 is 15 residues long. In DNA form, the CDR3 reads TGCAGTGCTAGAGACCTAAAATCCCCGGGGGAGACCCAGTACTTC. This codes for CSARDLKSPGETQYF.

This clonotype has just a few counts. The chain has TRBV27 and TRBJ2-7; 7 bases are a match to TRBD1. V trimming: 1 base; J trimming: 12 bases; junction bases outside the gene matches: 6. The CDR3 has 12 amino acids. Germline loops: CDR1 MNHEY, CDR2 SMNVEV (reference sequence). The CDR3 coding sequence is TGTGCCAGCAGTTTATGGGACAGCCCGCTGTACTTC. Encoded protein: CASSLWDSPLYF.

This clonotype was observed a handful of times. This rearrangement joins TRBV9 to TRBJ2-7, with 7 bases matching TRBD1. V shed 0 bases, J shed 2 bases, and the junction held 8 bases outside the gene matches. CDR3 size: 16 residues. Germline values: CDR1 SGDLS, CDR2 YYNGEE. The chain's CDR3 is CASSVGSDRITYEQYF. Here the CDR3 DNA reads TGTGCCAGCAGCGTAGGATCGGACAGGATCACCTACGAGCAGTACTTC.

This clonotype showed up just a few times. The chain is built from TRBV6-5 and TRBJ2-4, with D unclear. CDR1 and CDR2 from the germline V gene are MNHEY and SVGAGI. This CDR3 spans 16 amino acids. V lost 0 bases, J lost 0 bases, and 9 bases lay in between. CDR3 protein: CASSYSEHLAKNIQYF. CDR3 DNA: TGTGCCAGCAGTTACTCTGAACACCTAGCCAAAAACATTCAGTACTTC.

The chain uses TRBV6-2 or TRBV6-3 and TRBJ2-2; TRBD2 might be the D (6 bases). This CDR3 comprises 13 residues. With 5 bases removed from V and 8 bases from J, the gap between germline ends came to 12 bases. The V gene's germline CDR1 is MNHEY and CDR2 SVGEGT. The CDR3 nucleotides read TGTGCCAGCAGTCTAGCGAGTTTGGGGGAGCTGTTTTTT. Translation: CASSLASLGELFF.

The chain employs TRBV7-8 and TRBJ2-3, with TRBD2 matching over 8 bases. V lost 5 bases, J lost 2 bases, and 12 bases stayed unmatched. Germline V gene data show CDR1 as SGHVS and CDR2 as FQNEAQ. The CDR3 is 17 residues long. In DNA form, the CDR3 reads TGTGCCAGCAGCCTGTGGGGTAGCGGGGCGGTCACAGATACGCAGTATTTT. Translating gives CASSLWGSGAVTDTQYF.

This clonotype has at least ten counts. The chain has TRBV18 and TRBJ1-2; 9 nucleotides align to TRBD1. J lost 2 bases, V lost 8 bases, and 9 bases had no gene match. This CDR3 is built from 15 residues. Germline CDR1 and CDR2: KGHSH and LQKENI. This chain's CDR3 is CASTKDRGGNYGYTF. The CDR3 DNA reads as TGTGCCAGCACCAAGGACAGGGGCGGAAACTATGGCTACACCTTC.

Sample share makes this clonotype medium-sized. This chain connects TRBV12-3 or TRBV12-4 to TRBJ1-1, with 8 bases that match TRBD1. This CDR3 spans 13 amino acids. V lost 3 bases and J lost 5; bases outside the gene matches: 2. CDR3 protein: CASSFQGATEAFF. CDR3 nucleotides: TGTGCCAGCAGTTTCCAGGGGGCGACTGAAGCTTTCTTT.

The chain employs TRBV7-2 and TRBJ1-1; tentatively, D is TRBD1 (6 bases). The V end was cut by 5 bases, the J end by 8 bases, with 18 bases between. The CDR3 totals 14 residues. Germline CDR1 is SGHTA and CDR2 is FQGNSA. The CDR3 reads CASSLIGQLEEAFF. The CDR3 region has the DNA TGTGCCAGCAGCCTAATCGGACAGTTAGAGGAAGCTTTCTTT.

This clonotype was seen ten or more times. The gene calls are TRBV20-1 and TRBJ2-5; D is unresolved. V lost 6 bases, J lost 6 bases, and 20 bases lay in between. Germline assignment: CDR1 DFQATT and CDR2 SNEGSKA (reference sequence). The CDR3 is 14 amino acids. In DNA, the CDR3 is TGCAGTGCCCGTTGGGCGCCCCTGGACCAGACCCAGTACTTC. It encodes CSARWAPLDQTQYF.

This clonotype was observed many times. J is TRBJ2-7 and V is TRBV29-1; 8 bases fit TRBD1. The CDR3 length is 12 residues. Germline V CDR1 and CDR2: SQVTM, ANQGSEA. V was pared by 7 bases and J by 4 bases, with 6 bases of the junction left unmatched. As DNA, the CDR3 is TGCAGCGCAGCCACAGGGGGATACGAGCAGTACTTC. It is translated as CSAATGGYEQYF.

J is TRBJ2-3 and V is TRBV30, with 8 bases that match TRBD1. Germline lookup yields CDR1 GTSNPN and CDR2 SVGIG (reference sequence). This CDR3 has 14 amino acids. J was trimmed by 2 bases and V by 4 bases; bases with no gene match: 5. The CDR3 region is CAWNTGGLTDTQYF. The CDR3 nucleotides read TGTGCCTGGAACACAGGGGGGCTCACAGATACGCAGTATTTT.

This clonotype has a count of ten or more. V and J are TRBV7-9 and TRBJ2-7; 7 bases fit TRBD1. Trimming cost V 1 base and J 8 bases; bases outside gene matches: 2. The CDR3 has 12 residues. From germline, CDR1 is SEHNR and CDR2 FQNEAQ (reference sequence). CDR3: CASSLEGGQQYF. The CDR3 bases are TGTGCCAGCAGCTTAGAAGGGGGCCAGCAGTACTTC.

The sample holds a few counts of this clonotype. The CDR3 DNA sequence: TGTGCCAGCAGCTTCCAGACAGGGTCAAATGAAAAACTGTTTTTT. Encoded protein: CASSFQTGSNEKLFF. The chain is built from TRBV7-2 and TRBJ1-4, with 7 bases lining up with TRBD1. Germline trimming cut 3 bases from V and 5 bases from J; bases unmatched to any gene: 6. Germline V lookup: CDR1 SGHTA, CDR2 FQGNSA. The CDR3 length is 15 residues.

This clonotype appeared a few times. The chain carries TRBV28 and TRBJ2-7; D possibly corresponds to TRBD1 (6 bases). CDR1 and CDR2 from the germline V gene are MDHEN and SYDVKM. This CDR3 is built from 13 residues. V was pared by 8 bases and J by 2 bases, with 13 bases between. CDR3 bases: TGTGCCAGCTTTTCATCAGGGGCCTACGAGCAGTACTTC. This encodes CASFSSGAYEQYF.

This clonotype has ten or more counts. This chain uses TRBV27 with TRBJ2-7, with no clear D. This CDR3 spans 15 amino acids. Per germline, CDR1 MNHEY and CDR2 SMNVEV (reference sequence). Trimming took 0 bases from V and 2 from J, leaving 11 bases between them. CDR3 in DNA: TGTGCCAGCAGTTTATCGCAACAACTAACCTACGAGCAGTACTTC. Its protein is CASSLSQQLTYEQYF.

The gene calls are TRBV5-1 and TRBJ2-5, with D possibly TRBD2 on 6 matching bases. CDR1 and CDR2 from the germline V gene are SGHRS and YFSETQ. CDR3 length: 14 residues. V was clipped by 2 bases and J by 4 bases, with 12 bases between them. This CDR3 is CASSLPLASETQYF. For the CDR3, the DNA is TGCGCCAGCAGCTTACCTCTAGCGTCAGAGACCCAGTACTTC.

The chain uses TRBV18 and TRBJ2-5, with D maybe TRBD1 (5 bases). The germline CDR1 and CDR2 sequences are KGHSH and LQKENI. Trimming shortened V by 5 bases and J by 5 bases, and 12 bases separated the two germline ends. The CDR3 runs 13 residues. The CDR3 coding sequence is TGTGCCAGCTCAGACGGACAACTGGAGACCCAGTACTTC. Residues: CASSDGQLETQYF.

This clonotype occurred a few times. This chain links TRBV6-1 with TRBJ2-7; 8 bases map to TRBD1. Germline loops: CDR1 MNHNS, CDR2 SASEGT. J lost 0 bases, V lost 9 bases, and 10 bases had no gene match. The CDR3 runs to 15 residues. Written as DNA, the CDR3 is TGTGCCAGTCGTGATTGGACAGGGAGCTCCTACGAGCAGTACTTC. Protein product: CASRDWTGSSYEQYF.

The J gene is TRBJ1-5, the V gene TRBV28; no firm D call. CDR1 and CDR2 (germline): MDHEN, SYDVKM. V gave up 3 bases and J gave up 1 base, with 7 bases separating them. This CDR3 is built from 14 residues. In nucleotides, the CDR3 is TGTGCCAGCAGTTTTGGAGGGAGCAATCAGCCCCAGCATTTT. Protein product: CASSFGGSNQPQHF.